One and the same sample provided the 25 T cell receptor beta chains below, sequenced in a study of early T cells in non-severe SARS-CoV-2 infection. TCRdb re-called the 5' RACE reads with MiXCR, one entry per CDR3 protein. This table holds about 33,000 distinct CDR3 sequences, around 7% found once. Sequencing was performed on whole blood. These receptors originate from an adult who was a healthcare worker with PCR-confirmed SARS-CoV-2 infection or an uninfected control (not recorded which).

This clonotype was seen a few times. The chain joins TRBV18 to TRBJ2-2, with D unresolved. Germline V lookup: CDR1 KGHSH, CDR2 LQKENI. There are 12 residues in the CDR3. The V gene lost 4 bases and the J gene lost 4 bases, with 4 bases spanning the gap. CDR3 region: CASSLLTGELFF. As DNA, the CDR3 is TGTGCCAGCTCACTTCTCACCGGGGAGCTGTTTTTT.

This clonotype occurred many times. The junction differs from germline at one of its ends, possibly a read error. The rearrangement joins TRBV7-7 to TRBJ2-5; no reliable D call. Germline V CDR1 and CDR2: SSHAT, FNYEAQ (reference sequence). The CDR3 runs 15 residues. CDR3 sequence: CASSLSPTAQETQYF. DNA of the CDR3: TGTGCTAGCAGCTTAAGTCCGACTGCCCAAGAGACCCAGTACTTC.

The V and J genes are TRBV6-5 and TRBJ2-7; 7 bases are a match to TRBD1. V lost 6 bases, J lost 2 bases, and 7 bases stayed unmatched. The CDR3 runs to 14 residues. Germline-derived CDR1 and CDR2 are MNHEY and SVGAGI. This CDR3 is CASSRDRDAYEQYF. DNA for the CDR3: TGTGCCAGCAGCCGCGACAGGGATGCCTACGAGCAGTACTTC.

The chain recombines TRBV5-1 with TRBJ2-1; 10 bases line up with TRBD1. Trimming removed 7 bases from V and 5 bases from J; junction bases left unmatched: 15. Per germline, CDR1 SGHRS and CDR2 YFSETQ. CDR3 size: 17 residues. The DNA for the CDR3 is TGCGCCAGCTTCCGGGACAGGGGATTGGGTCCGGACAATGAGCAGTTCTTC. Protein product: CASFRDRGLGPDNEQFF.

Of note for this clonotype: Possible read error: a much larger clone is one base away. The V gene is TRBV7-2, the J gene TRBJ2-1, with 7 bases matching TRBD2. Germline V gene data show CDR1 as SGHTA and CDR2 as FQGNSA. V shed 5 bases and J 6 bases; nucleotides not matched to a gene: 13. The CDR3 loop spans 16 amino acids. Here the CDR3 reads CASSTRAGPPLNEQFF. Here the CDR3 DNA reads TGTGCCAGCAGCACACGAGCGGGACCCCCTCTCAATGAGCAGTTCTTC. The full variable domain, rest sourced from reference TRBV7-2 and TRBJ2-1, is GAGVSQSPSNKVTEKGKDVELRCDPISGHTALYWYRQSLGQGLEFLIYFQGNSAPDKSGLPSDRFSAERTGGSVSTLTIQRTQQEDSAVYLCASSTRAGPPLNEQFFGPGTRLTVL.

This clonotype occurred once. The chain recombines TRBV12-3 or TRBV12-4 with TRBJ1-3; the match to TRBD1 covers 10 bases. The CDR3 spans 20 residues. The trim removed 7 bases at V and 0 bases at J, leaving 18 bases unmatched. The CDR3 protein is CASTNYRDRGGLTSGNTIYF. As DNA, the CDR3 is TGTGCCAGCACTAACTACCGGGACAGGGGCGGCCTCACCTCTGGAAACACCATATATTTT.

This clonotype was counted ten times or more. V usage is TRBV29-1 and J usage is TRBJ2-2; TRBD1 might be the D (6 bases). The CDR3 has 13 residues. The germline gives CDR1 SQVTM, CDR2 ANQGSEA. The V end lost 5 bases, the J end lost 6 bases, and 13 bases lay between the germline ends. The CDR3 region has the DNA TGCAGCGTTAATTGGGGGCGCCCCGGGGAGCTGTTTTTT. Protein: CSVNWGRPGELFF.

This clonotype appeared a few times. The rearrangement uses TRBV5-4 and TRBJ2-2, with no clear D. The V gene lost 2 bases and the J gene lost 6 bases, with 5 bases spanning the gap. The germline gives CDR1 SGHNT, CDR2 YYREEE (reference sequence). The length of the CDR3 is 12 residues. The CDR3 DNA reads TGTGCCAGCAGCTTTATCTCCGGGGAGCTGTTTTTT. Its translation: CASSFISGELFF.

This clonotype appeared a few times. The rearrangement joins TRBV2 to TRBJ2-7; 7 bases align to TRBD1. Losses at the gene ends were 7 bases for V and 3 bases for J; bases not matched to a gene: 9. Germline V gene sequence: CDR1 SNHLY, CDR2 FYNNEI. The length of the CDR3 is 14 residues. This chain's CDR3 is CASTKQGPIYEQYF. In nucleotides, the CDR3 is TGTGCCAGCACCAAACAGGGGCCCATCTACGAGCAGTACTTC.

The CDR3 loop reads CASSLFAGGTMNTEAFF. DNA of the CDR3: TGCGCCAGCAGCTTGTTCGCAGGGGGTACCATGAACACTGAAGCTTTCTTT. The genes are TRBV5-1 and TRBJ1-1; 7 positions match TRBD1. V was pared by 1 base and J by 0 bases, with 9 bases of the junction left unmatched. Per the germline V gene, CDR1 is SGHRS and CDR2 is YFSETQ. This CDR3 is built from 17 residues.

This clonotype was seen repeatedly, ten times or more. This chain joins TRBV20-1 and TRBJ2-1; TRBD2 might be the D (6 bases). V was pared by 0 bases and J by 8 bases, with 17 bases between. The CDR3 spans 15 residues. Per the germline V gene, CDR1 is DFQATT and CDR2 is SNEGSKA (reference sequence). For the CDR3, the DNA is TGCAGTGCTAGAGATGCGTCTAGCGTTATCCATGAGCAGTTCTTC. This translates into CSARDASSVIHEQFF.

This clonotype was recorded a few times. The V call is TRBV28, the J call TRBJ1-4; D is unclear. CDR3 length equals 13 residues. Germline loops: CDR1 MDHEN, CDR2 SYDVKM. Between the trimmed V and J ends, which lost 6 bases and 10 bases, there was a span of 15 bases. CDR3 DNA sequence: TGTGCCAGCAGCCCGACCCCCGCACCAAAACTGTTTTTT. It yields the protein CASSPTPAPKLFF.

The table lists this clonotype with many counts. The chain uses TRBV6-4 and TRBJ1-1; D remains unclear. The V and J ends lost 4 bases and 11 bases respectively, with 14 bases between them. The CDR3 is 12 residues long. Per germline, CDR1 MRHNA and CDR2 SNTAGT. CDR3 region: CASSVGRSEAFF. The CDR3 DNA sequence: TGTGCCAGCAGTGTTGGGCGTTCGGAGGCTTTCTTT.

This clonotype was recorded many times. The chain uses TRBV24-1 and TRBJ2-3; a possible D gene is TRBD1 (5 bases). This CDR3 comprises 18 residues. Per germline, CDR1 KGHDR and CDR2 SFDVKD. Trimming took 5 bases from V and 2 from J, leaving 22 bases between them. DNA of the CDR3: TGTGCCACCAGTGGGAGCAGGGCCGCGTCGGACCCCACAGATACGCAGTATTTT. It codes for CATSGSRAASDPTDTQYF.

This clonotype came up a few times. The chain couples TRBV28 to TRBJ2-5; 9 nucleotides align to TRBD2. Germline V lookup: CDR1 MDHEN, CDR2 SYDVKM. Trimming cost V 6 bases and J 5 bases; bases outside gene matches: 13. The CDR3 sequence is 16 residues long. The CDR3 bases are TGTGCCAGCAGCTCCGTTGGCGGGAGGGGAGGGGAGACCCAGTACTTC. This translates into CASSSVGGRGGETQYF.

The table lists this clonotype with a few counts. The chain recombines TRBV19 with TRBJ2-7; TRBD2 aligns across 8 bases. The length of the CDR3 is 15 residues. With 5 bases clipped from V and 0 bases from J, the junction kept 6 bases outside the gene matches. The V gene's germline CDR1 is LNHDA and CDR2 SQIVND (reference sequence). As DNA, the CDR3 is TGTGCCAGTAGTCCGACTAGCGTCACCTCCTACGAGCAGTACTTC. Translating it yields CASSPTSVTSYEQYF.

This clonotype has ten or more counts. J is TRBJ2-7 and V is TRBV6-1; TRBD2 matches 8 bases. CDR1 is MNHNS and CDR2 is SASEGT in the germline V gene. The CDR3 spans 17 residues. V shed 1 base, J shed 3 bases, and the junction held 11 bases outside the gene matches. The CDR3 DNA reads TGTGCCAGCAGTGAAGTCAGTAGGGTAGCGGGGAGCTACGAGCAGTACTTC. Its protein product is CASSEVSRVAGSYEQYF.

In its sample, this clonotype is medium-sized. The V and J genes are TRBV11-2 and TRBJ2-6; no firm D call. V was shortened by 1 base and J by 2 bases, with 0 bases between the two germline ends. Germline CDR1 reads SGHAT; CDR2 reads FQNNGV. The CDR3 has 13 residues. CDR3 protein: CASSLAGANVLTF. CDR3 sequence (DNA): TGTGCCAGCAGCTTAGCTGGGGCCAACGTCCTGACTTTC.

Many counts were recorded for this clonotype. The CDR3 region is CASSEGYAGNTIYF. The DNA of the CDR3 is TGTGCCAGCAGTGAAGGCTACGCGGGAAACACCATATATTTT. The rearrangement uses TRBV6-1 and TRBJ1-3; D unresolved. CDR1 is MNHNS, CDR2 SASEGT, per germline. This CDR3 has 14 amino acids. Trimming pared 1 base from V and 4 bases from J, leaving 8 bases between.

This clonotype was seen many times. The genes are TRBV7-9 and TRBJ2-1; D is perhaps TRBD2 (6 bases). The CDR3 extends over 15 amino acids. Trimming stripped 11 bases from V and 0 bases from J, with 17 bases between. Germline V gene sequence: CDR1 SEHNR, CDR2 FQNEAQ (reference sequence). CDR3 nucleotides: TGTGCCGGCATCGCGGGACGGATCTCCTACAATGAGCAGTTCTTC. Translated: CAGIAGRISYNEQFF.

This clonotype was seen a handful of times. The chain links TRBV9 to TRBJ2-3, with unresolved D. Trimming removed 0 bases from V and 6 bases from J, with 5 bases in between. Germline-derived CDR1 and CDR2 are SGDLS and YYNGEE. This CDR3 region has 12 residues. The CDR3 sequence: CASSVGSDTQYF. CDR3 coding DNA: TGTGCCAGCAGCGTAGGCAGCGATACGCAGTATTTT. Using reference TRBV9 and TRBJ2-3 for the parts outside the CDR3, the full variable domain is DSGVTQTPKHLITATGQRVTLRCSPRSGDLSVYWYQQSLDQGLQFLIQYYNGEERAKGNILERFSAQQFPDLHSELNLSSLELGDSALYFCASSVGSDTQYFGPGTRLTVL.

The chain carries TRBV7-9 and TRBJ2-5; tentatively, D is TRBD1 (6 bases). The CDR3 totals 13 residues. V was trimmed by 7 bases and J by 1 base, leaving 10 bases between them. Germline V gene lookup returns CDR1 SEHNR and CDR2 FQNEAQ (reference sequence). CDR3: CASMTGPQETQYF. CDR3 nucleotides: TGTGCCAGCATGACAGGACCCCAAGAGACCCAGTACTTC.

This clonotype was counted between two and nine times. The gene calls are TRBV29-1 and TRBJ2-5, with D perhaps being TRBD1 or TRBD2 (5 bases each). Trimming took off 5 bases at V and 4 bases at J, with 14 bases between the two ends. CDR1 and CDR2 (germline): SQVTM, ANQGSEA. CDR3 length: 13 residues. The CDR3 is CSVSSGGGETQYF. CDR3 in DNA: TGCAGCGTTTCGAGCGGTGGGGGAGAGACCCAGTACTTC.

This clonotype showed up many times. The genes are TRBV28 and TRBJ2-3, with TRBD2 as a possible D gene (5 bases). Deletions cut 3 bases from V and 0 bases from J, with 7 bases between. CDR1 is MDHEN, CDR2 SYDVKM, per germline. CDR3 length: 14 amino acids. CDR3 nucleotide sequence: TGTGCCAGCAGTTTGGAGGTTAGCACAGATACGCAGTATTTT. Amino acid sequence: CASSLEVSTDTQYF.

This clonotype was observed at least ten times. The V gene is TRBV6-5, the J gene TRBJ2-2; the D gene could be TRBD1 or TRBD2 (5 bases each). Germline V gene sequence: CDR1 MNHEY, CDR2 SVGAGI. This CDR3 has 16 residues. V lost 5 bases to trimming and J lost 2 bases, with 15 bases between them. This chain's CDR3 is CASSRSGTGNTGELFF. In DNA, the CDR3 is TGTGCCAGCAGTAGGTCCGGGACGGGTAACACCGGGGAGCTGTTTTTT.